This T cell receptor beta chain derives from a study of shared clonotypes between healthy human individuals. Germline loops: CDR1 MNHEY, CDR2 SVGAGI. J lost 2 bases, V lost 6 bases, and 3 bases had no gene match. The CDR3 is made up of 14 amino acids. Original handling: For the immunoSEQ data, sequences were junction-only without quality scores, so filtering differed. Assay: immunoSEQ multiplex PCR; the TCRdb copy retains only in-frame clones and omits some. Clonal size and the V and J genes are those of that table, whereas D and trimming came from the DNA. The data hold about 380,000 clones, with 96% observed a single time.

The sample consisted of memory CD8+ T cells sorted from blood. Subset meaning: CD45RO+ cells pooled with CCR7-negative TemRA cells. V usage is TRBV6-5 and J usage is TRBJ2-5; TRBD1 agrees at 10 bases. This receptor was identified in a man aged 25-40 years in good health. The CDR3 DNA follows: TGTGCCAGCAGACGGACAGGGGGTCAAGAGACCCAGTACTTC. This sequence encodes CASRRTGGQETQYF.